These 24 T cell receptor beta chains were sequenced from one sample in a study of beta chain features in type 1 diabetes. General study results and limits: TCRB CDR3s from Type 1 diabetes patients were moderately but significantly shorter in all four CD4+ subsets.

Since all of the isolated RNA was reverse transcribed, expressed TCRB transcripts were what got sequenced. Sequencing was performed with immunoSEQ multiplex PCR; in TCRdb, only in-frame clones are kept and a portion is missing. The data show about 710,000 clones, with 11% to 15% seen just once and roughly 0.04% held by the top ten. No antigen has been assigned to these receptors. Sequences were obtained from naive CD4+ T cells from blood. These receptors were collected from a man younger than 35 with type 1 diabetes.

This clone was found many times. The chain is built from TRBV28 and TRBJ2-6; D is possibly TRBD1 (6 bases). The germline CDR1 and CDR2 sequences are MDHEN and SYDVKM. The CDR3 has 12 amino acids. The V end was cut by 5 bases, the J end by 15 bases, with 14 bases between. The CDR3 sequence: CASSPPRTALTF. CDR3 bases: TGTGCCAGCAGTCCCCCGAGGACAGCCCTGACTTTC.

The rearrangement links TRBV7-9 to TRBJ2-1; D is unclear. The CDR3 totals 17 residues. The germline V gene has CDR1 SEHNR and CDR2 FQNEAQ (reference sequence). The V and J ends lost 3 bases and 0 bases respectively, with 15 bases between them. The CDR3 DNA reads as TGTGCCAGCAGCTTGCCCCGTGGGTGGAGCTCCTACAATGAGCAGTTCTTC. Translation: CASSLPRGWSSYNEQFF.

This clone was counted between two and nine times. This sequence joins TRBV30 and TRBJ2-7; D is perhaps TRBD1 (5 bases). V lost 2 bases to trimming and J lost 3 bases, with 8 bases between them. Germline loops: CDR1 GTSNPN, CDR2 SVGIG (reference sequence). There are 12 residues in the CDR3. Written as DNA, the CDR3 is TGTGCCTGGAGTCTACAGGTCTACGAGCAGTACTTC. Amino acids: CAWSLQVYEQYF.

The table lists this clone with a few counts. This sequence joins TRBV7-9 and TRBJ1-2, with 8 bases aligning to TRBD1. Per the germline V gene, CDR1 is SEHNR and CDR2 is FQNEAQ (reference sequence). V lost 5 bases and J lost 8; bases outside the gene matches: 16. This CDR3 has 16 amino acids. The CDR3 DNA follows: TGTGCCAGCAGCCCCTTCGTTCAGGGGGCTCTGCGAGGCTACACCTTC. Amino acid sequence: CASSPFVQGALRGYTF.

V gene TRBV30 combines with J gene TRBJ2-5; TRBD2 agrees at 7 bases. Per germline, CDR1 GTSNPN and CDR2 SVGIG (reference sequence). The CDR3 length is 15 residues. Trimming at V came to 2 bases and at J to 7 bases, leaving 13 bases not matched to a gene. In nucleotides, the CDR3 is TGTGCCTGGAGTCGAGGGCTAGCGGCTATCGGGACCCAGTACTTC. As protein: CAWSRGLAAIGTQYF.

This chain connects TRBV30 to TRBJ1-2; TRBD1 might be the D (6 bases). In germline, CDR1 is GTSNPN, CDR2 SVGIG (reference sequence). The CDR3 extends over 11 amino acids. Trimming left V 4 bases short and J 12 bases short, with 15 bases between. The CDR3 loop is CAWTSFGTNTF. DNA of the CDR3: TGTGCCTGGACCTCCTTTGGGACAAACACCTTC. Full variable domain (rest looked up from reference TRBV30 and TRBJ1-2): SQTIHQWPATLVQPVGSPLSLECTVEGTSNPNLYWYRQAAGRGLQLLFYSVGIGQISSEVPQNLSASRPQDRQFILSSKKLLLSDSGFYLCAWTSFGTNTFGSGTRLTVV.

This CDR3 reads CATSPAGPYGYTF. CDR3 sequence (DNA): TGTGCCACCAGCCCTGCGGGGCCCTATGGCTACACCTTC. J is TRBJ1-2 and V is TRBV15; a weak D match, TRBD1 (5 bases). The CDR3 loop spans 13 amino acids. Germline assignment: CDR1 LNHNV and CDR2 YYDKDF (reference sequence). Trimming shortened V by 5 bases and J by 4 bases, and 11 bases separated the two germline ends. Supplemented by reference TRBV15 and TRBJ1-2, the full variable domain reads DAMVIQNPRYQVTQFGKPVTLSCSQTLNHNVMYWYQQKSSQAPKLLFHYYDKDFNNEADTPDNFQSRRPNTSFCFLDIRSPGLGDTAMYLCATSPAGPYGYTFGSGTRLTVV.

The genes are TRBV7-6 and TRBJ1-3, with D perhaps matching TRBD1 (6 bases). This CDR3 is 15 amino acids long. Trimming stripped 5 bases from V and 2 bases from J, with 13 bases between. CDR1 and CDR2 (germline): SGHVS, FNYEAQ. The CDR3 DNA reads TGTGCCAGCAGCGAATCAACAGGGACTGGAAACACCATATATTTT. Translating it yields CASSESTGTGNTIYF.

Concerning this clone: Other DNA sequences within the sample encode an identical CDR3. In DNA form, the CDR3 reads TGTGCCAGCAGTTCAAGGACAGTCTTTGGCTACACCTTC. The encoded protein is CASSSRTVFGYTF. The chain carries TRBV6-5 and TRBJ1-2, with a tentative D call TRBD1 (6 bases). The V gene's germline CDR1 is MNHEY and CDR2 SVGAGI. The length of the CDR3 is 13 residues. Trimming stripped 4 bases from V and 7 bases from J, with 13 bases between.

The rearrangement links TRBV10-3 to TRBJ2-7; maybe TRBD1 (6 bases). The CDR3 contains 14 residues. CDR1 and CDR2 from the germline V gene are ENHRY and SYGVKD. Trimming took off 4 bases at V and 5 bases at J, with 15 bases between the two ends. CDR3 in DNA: TGTGCCATCAGTGCAGTCTCACAGGGACACGAGCAGTACTTC. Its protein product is CAISAVSQGHEQYF.

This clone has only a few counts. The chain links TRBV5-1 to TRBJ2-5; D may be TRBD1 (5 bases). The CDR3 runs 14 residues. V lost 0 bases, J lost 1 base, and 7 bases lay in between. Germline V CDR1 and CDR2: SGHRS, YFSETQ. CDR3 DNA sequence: TGCGCCAGCAGCTTGGCAGGGCTCCAAGAGACCCAGTACTTC. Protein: CASSLAGLQETQYF. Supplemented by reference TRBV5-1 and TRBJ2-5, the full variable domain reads KAGVTQTPRYLIKTRGQQVTLSCSPISGHRSVSWYQQTPGQGLQFLFEYFSETQRNKGNFPGRFSGRQFSNSRSEMNVSTLELGDSALYLCASSLAGLQETQYFGPGTRLLVL.

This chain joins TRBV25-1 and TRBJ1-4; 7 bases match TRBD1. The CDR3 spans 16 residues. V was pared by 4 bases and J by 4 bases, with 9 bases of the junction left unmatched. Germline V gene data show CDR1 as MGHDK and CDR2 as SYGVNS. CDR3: CASSVAGQTYNEKLFF. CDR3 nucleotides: TGTGCCAGCAGTGTGGCGGGACAGACTTATAATGAAAAACTGTTTTTT.

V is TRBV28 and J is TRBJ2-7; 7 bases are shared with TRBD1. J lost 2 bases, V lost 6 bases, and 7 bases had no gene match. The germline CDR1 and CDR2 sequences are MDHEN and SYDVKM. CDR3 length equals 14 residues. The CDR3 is CASSQTGPTYEQYF. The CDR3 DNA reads TGTGCCAGCAGCCAGACAGGGCCTACCTACGAGCAGTACTTC.

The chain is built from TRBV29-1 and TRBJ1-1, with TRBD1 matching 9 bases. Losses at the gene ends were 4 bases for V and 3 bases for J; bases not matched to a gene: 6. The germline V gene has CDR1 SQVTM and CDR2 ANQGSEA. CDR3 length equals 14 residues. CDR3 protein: CSVAPWTGDTEAFF. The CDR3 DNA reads TGCAGCGTTGCGCCCTGGACAGGGGACACTGAAGCTTTCTTT.

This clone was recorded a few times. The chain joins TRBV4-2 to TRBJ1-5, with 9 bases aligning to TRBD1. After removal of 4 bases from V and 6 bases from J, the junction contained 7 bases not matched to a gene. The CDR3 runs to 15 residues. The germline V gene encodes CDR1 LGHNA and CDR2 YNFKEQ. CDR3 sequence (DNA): TGTGCCAGCAGCCCTTCGGGACAGGGTCCTCAGCCCCAGCATTTT. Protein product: CASSPSGQGPQPQHF.

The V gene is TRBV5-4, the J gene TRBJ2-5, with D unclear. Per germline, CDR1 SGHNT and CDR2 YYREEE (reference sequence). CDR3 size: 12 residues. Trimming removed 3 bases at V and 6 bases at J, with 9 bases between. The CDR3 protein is CASSSFEQTQYF. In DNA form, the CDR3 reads TGTGCCAGCAGCTCGTTCGAGCAGACCCAGTACTTC.

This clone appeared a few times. The DNA for the CDR3 is TGCGCCAGCAGCTTTCAAACAGATACGCAGTATTTT. Translated, it gives CASSFQTDTQYF. V usage is TRBV5-1 and J usage is TRBJ2-3; D ambiguous. With 2 bases removed from V and 3 bases from J, the gap between germline ends came to 4 bases. Germline CDR1 is SGHRS and CDR2 is YFSETQ. The CDR3 contains 12 residues. Variable domain in full (rest from reference TRBV5-1 and TRBJ2-3): KAGVTQTPRYLIKTRGQQVTLSCSPISGHRSVSWYQQTPGQGLQFLFEYFSETQRNKGNFPGRFSGRQFSNSRSEMNVSTLELGDSALYLCASSFQTDTQYFGPGTRLTVL.

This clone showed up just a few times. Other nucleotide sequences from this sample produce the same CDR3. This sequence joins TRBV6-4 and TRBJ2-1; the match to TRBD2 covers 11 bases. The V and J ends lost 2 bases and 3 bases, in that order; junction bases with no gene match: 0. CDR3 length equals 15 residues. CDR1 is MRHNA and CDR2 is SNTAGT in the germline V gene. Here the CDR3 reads CASSDGTSGYNEQFF. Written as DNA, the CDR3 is TGTGCCAGCAGTGACGGGACTAGCGGCTACAATGAGCAGTTCTTC.

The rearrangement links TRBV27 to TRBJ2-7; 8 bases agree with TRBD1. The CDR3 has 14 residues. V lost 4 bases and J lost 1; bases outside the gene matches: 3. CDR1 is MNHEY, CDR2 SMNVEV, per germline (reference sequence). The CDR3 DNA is TGTGCCAGCAGTTCGGACAGGGCGTCCTACGAGCAGTACTTC. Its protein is CASSSDRASYEQYF.

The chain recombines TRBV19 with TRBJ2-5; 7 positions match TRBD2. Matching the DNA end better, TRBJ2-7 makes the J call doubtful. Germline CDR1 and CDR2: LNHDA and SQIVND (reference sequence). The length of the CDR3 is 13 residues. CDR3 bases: TGTGCCAGTATTTCGGGAGGAGGCTACGAGCAGTACTTC. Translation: CASISGGGYEQYF.

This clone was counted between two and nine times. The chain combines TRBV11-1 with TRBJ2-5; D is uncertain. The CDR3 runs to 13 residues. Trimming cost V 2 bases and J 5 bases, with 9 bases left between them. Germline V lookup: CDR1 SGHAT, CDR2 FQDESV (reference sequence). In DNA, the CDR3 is TGTGCCAGCAGCTTACCTAGTGGTGAGACCCAGTACTTC. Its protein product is CASSLPSGETQYF.

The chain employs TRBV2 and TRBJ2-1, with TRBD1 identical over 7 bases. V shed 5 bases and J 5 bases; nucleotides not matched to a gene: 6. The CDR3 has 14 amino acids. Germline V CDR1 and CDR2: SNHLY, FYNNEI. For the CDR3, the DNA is TGTGCCAGCAGTCCTCGGACAGGTCACAATGAGCAGTTCTTC. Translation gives CASSPRTGHNEQFF.

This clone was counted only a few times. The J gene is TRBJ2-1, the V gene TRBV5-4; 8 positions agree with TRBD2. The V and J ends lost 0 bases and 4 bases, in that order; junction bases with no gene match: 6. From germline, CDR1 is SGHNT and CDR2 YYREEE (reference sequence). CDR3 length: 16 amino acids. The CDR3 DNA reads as TGTGCCAGCAGCTTGGAGGCGGCGGGGGGATACAATGAGCAGTTCTTC. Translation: CASSLEAAGGYNEQFF.

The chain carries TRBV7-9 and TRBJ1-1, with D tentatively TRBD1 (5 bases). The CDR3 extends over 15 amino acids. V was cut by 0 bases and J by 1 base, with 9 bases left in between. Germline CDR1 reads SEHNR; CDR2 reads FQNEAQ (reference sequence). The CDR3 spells CASSLAGRTNTEAFF. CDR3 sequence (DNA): TGTGCCAGCAGCTTAGCGGGACGGACGAACACTGAAGCTTTCTTT.